This T cell receptor beta chain was retrieved from a study of OX40 agonist ivuxolimab in advanced cancers. Study results and caveats: The study observed clonal expansion of CD4+ and CD8+ blood T cells by week 6 at 0.1 to 3.0 mg/kg.

The ends were cut back, 5 bases at V and 10 bases at J, with 9 bases in the middle. The CDR3 consists of 11 residues. Germline CDR1 reads SGHNT; CDR2 reads YENEEA. Profiled with immunoSEQ multiplex PCR; TCRdb holds only in-frame clones, not every one. The top ten hold less than 0.85% of the sample, which has approximately 50,000 clones, less than 90% seen once. Comment on this clone: Its antigen is currently unknown.

This TCR was recovered from an adult with an advanced solid tumor such as melanoma, head and neck, liver or kidney cancer. The chain uses TRBV11-3 and TRBJ2-4; possible D gene TRBD2, 6 bases. This sample comprised CD4+ or CD8+ T cells sorted from blood, obtained in a trial of the OX40 agonist ivuxolimab. The DNA of the CDR3 is TGTGCCAGCAGCGCCGGAGGGATTCAGTACTTC. Translated: CASSAGGIQYF.